The T cell receptor (beta chain) described here comes from a study of T cells in Graves' hyperthyroidism and ophthalmopathy. Looking at the study overall: Initial diagnosis, before any treatment, was when peripheral blood was collected.

Points from the study as a whole: Ophthalmopathy prediction by the model preceded onset by a median about 6.5 months. Most thyroid clonotypes that were expanded above 0.001 also turned up in blood.

Trimming took 2 bases from V and 0 from J, leaving 11 bases between them. Looked up from germline, CDR1 is SGDLS and CDR2 is YYNGEE. This CDR3 is built from 16 residues. Template material for amplifying TCR beta CDR3 regions consisted of RNA transcripts. First-round RT-PCR with HTBI primers amplified the TCR CDR3 region. TCRdb reprocessed the multiplex PCR reads via MiXCR and lists one record per CDR3 protein. Found here are around 350,000 distinct CDR3 sequences, 12% to 15% of them singletons; the top ten hold 15% to 20%. On this clonotype: No antigen is known for it.

Input material: blood. This sequence was found in a woman in her sixties or seventies with Graves' ophthalmopathy. The chain carries TRBV9 and TRBJ1-4; a possible D gene is TRBD1 (6 bases). The chain's CDR3 is CASSVDAGATNEKLFF. DNA of the CDR3: TGTGCCAGCAGCGTCGACGCAGGGGCAACTAATGAAAAACTGTTTTTT.